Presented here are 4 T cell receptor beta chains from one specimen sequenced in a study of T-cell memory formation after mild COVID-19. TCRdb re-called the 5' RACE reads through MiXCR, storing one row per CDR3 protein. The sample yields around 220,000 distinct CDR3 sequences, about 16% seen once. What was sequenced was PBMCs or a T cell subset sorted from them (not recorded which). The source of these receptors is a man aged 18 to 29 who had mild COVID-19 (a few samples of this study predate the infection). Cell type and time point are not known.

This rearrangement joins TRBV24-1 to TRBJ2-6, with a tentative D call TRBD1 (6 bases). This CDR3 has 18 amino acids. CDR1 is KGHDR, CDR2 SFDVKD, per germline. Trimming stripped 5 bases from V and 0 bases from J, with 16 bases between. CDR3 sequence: CATSASVQGHSGANVLTF. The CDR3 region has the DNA TGTGCCACCAGTGCCTCGGTACAGGGACACTCTGGGGCCAACGTCCTGACTTTC.

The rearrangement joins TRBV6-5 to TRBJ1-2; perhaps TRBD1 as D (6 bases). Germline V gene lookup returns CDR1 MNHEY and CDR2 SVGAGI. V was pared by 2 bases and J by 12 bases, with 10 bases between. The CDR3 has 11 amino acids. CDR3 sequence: CASSYQGHDTF. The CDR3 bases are TGTGCCAGCAGTTACCAGGGGCACGACACCTTC.

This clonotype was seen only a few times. The CDR3 nucleotides read TGTGCCAGCAGTTACTCGACAGGGGGGTTGTATGGCTACACCTTC. It codes for CASSYSTGGLYGYTF. The J gene is TRBJ1-2, the V gene TRBV6-5, with TRBD1 matching over 9 bases. The junction had 4 bases not matched to a gene; V was cut back by 0 bases and J by 5 bases. CDR3 length: 15 residues. Germline V CDR1 and CDR2: MNHEY, SVGAGI.

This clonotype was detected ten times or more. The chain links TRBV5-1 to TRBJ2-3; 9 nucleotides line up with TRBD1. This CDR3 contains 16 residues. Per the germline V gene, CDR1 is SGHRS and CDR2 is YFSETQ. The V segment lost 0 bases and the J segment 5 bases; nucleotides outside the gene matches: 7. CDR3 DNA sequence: TGCGCCAGCAGCTTGGCCGGGACGGGACAGGGAGATACGCAGTATTTT. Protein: CASSLAGTGQGDTQYF. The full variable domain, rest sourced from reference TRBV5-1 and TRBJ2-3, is KAGVTQTPRYLIKTRGQQVTLSCSPISGHRSVSWYQQTPGQGLQFLFEYFSETQRNKGNFPGRFSGRQFSNSRSEMNVSTLELGDSALYLCASSLAGTGQGDTQYFGPGTRLTVL.